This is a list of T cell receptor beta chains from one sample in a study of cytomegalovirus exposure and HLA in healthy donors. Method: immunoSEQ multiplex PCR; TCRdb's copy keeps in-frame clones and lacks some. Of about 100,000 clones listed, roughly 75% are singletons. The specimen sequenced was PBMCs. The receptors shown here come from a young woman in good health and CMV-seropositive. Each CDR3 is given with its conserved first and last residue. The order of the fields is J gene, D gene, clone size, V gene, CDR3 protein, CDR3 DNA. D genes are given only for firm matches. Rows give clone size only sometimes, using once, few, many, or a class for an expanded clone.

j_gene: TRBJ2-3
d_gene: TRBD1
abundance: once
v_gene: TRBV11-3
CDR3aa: CASSLGDSVGTDTQYF
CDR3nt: TGTGCCAGCAGCTTAGGGGACAGTGTCGGCACAGATACGCAGTATTTT

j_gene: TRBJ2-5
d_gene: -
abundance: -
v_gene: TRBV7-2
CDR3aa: CASSSPPAGETQYF
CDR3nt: TGTGCCAGCAGCTCCCCCCCGGCGGGAGAGACCCAGTACTTC

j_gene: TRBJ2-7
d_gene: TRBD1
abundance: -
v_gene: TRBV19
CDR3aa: CASSMGQGFSYEQYF
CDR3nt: TGTGCCAGTAGTATGGGACAGGGGTTCTCCTACGAGCAGTACTTC

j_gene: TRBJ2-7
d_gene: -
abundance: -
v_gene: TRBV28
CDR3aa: CASSLGQEGEQYF
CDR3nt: TGTGCCAGCAGTCTCGGACAGGAGGGCGAGCAGTACTTC

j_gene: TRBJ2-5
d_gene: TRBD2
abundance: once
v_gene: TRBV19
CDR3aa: CASSIGPGLAASGETQYF
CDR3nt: TGTGCCAGTAGTATAGGGCCGGGACTAGCGGCGTCAGGGGAGACCCAGTACTTC

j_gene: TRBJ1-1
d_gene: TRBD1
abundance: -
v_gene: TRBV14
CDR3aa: CASSPLGQGNTEAFF
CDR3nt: TGTGCCAGCAGCCCGTTGGGACAGGGAAACACTGAAGCTTTCTTT

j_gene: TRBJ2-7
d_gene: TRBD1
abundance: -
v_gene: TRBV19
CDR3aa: CASSIPGGIYEQYF
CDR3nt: TGTGCCAGTAGTATCCCAGGGGGCATCTACGAGCAGTACTTC

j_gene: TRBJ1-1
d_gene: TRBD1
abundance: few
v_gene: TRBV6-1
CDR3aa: CASSPRQGNTEAFF
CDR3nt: TGTGCCAGCAGTCCCCGACAGGGGAACACTGAAGCTTTCTTT

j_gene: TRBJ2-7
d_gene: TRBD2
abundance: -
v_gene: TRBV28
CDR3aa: CASTPGGQPYEQYF
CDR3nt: TGTGCCAGCACCCCGGGGGGTCAACCCTACGAGCAGTACTTC

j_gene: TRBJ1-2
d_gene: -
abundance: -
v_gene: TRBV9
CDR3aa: CASSAQAYGYTF
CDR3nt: TGTGCCAGCAGCGCACAGGCATATGGCTACACCTTC

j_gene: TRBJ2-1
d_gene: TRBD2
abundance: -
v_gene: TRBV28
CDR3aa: CASSDRTSGSYNEQFF
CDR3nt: TGTGCCAGCAGTGACCGGACTAGCGGGAGCTACAATGAGCAGTTCTTC

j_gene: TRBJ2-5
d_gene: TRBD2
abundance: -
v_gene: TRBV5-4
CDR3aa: CASSDRGLAGATQYF
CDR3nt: TGTGCCAGCAGCGACAGGGGCCTAGCGGGGGCGACCCAGTACTTC

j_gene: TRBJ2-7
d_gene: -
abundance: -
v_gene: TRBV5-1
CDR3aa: CASSLINGRGIRYEQYF
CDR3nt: TGCGCCAGCAGCTTGATCAATGGGAGGGGGATACGGTACGAGCAGTACTTC

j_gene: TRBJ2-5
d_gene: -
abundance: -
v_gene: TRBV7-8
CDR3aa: CASSQGWQGKETQYF
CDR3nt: TGTGCCAGCAGCCAAGGGTGGCAGGGGAAAGAGACCCAGTACTTC

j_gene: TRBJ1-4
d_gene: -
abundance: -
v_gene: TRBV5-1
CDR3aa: CASSLASTNEKLFF
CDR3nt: TGCGCCAGCAGCTTGGCCTCAACTAATGAAAAACTGTTTTTT

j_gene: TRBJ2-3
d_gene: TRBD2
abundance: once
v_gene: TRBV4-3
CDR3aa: CASSQEIREVLTDTQYF
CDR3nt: TGCGCCAGCAGCCAAGAGATTCGGGAGGTCTTAACAGATACGCAGTATTTT

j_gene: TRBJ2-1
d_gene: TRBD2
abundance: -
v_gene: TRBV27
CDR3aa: CASSFATSGRNEQFF
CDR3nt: TGTGCCAGCAGTTTCGCGACTAGCGGGAGGAATGAGCAGTTCTTC

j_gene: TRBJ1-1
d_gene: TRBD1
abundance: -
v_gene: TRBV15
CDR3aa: CATSSSGTGAMTAFF
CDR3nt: TGTGCCACCAGCAGTTCCGGGACAGGGGCGATGACGGCTTTCTTT

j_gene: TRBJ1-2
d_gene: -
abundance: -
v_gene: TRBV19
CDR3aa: CASSIRDSYGYTF
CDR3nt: TGTGCCAGTAGTATAAGGGACTCCTATGGCTACACCTTC

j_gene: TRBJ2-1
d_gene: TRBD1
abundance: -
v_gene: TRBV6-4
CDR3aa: CASSENTGDSAEQFF
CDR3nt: TGTGCCAGCAGTGAAAATACAGGGGATTCTGCTGAGCAGTTCTTC

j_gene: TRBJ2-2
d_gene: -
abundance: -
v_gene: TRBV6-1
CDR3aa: CASRGLYTGELFF
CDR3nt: TGTGCCAGCCGGGGACTCTACACCGGGGAGCTGTTTTTT

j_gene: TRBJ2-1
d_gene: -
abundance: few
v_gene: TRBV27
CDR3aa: CASTRAGGSYNEQFF
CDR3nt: TGTGCCAGCACCCGGGCCGGGGGCTCCTACAATGAGCAGTTCTTC

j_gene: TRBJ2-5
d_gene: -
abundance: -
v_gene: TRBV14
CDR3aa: CASGGETQYF
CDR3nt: TGTGCCAGCGGAGGGGAGACCCAGTACTTC

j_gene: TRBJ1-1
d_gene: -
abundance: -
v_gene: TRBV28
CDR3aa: CASRILRGFTEAFF
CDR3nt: TGTGCCAGCAGGATTCTCAGGGGTTTCACTGAAGCTTTCTTT

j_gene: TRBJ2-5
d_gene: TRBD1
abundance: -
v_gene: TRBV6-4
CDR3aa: CASSPDRGLETQYF
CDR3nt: TGTGCCAGCAGTCCCGACAGGGGACTAGAGACCCAGTACTTC

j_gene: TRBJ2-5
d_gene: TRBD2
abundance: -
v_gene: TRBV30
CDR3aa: CAWSHPSGAQETQYF
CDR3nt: TGTGCCTGGAGTCATCCTAGCGGGGCCCAAGAGACCCAGTACTTC

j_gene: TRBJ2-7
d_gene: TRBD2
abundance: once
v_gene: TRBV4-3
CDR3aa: CASSQQRELYEQYF
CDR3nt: TGCGCCAGCAGCCAACAGCGGGAGTTGTACGAGCAGTACTTC

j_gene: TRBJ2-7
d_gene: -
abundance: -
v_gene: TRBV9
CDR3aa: CASSVGSGLSSYEQYF
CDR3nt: TGTGCCAGCAGCGTAGGTTCAGGGTTGAGCTCCTACGAGCAGTACTTC

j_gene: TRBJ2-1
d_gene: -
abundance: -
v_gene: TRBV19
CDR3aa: CASILGGEQFF
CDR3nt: TGTGCCAGTATTTTAGGCGGTGAGCAGTTCTTC

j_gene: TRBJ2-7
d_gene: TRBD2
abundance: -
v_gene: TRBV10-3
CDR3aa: CAISDPNLGLADYEQYF
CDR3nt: TGTGCCATCAGTGACCCGAACCTGGGACTAGCGGACTACGAGCAGTACTTC

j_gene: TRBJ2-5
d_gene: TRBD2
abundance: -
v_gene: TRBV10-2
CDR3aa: CASIKRESGTQYF
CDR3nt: TGCGCCAGCATTAAGCGGGAGAGCGGGACCCAGTACTTC

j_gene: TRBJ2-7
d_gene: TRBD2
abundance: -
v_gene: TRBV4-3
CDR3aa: CASSQDLGEGYYEQYF
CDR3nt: TGCGCCAGCAGCCAAGATCTCGGGGAGGGCTACTACGAGCAGTACTTC

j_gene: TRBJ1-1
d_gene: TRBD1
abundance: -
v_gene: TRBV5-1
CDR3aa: CASSSGGTEAFF
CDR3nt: TGCGCCAGCAGCTCAGGGGGCACTGAAGCTTTCTTT

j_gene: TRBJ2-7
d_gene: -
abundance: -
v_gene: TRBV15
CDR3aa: CATSRGADYEQYF
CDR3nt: TGTGCCACCAGCAGAGGGGCAGATTACGAGCAGTACTTC

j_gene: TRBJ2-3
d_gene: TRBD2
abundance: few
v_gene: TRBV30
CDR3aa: CAWSVLELAGLTDTQYF
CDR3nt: TGTGCCTGGAGTGTATTAGAGCTAGCGGGGCTCACAGATACGCAGTATTTT

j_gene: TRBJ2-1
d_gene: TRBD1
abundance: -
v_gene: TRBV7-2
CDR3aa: CASSRRRTGTDEQFF
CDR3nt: TGTGCCAGCAGCCGGCGTAGGACAGGGACCGATGAGCAGTTCTTC

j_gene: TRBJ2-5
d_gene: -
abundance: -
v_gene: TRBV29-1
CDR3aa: CSVEGRAKETQYF
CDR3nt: TGCAGCGTTGAGGGCAGGGCGAAGGAGACCCAGTACTTC

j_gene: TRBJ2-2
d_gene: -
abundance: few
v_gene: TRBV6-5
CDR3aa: CASRKQGFFTGELFF
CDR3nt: TGTGCCAGCAGAAAGCAGGGGTTTTTCACCGGGGAGCTGTTTTTT

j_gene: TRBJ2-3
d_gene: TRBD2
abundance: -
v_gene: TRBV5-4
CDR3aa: CASSLGVAGERTDTQYF
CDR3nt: TGTGCCAGCAGCTTGGGGGTAGCGGGAGAACGCACAGATACGCAGTATTTT

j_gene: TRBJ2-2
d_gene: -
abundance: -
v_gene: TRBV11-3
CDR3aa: CASSFTENTGELFF
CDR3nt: TGTGCCAGCAGCTTCACAGAAAACACCGGGGAGCTGTTTTTT

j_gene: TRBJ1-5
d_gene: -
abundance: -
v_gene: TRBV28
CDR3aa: CASSFWAGPQHF
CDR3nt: TGTGCCAGCAGTTTCTGGGCGGGGCCCCAGCATTTT

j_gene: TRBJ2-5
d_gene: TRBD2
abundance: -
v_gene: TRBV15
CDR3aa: CATSPELLATQGTQYF
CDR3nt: TGTGCCACCAGCCCTGAGTTACTAGCGACCCAAGGGACCCAGTACTTC

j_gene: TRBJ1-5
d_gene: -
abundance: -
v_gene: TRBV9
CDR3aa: CASSPRPRGQPQHF
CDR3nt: TGTGCCAGCAGCCCCCGCCCGCGGGGTCAGCCCCAGCATTTT

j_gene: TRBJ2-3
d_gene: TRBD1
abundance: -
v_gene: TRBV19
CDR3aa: CASSTRDRGQDTQYF
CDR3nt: TGTGCCAGTAGTACCCGGGACAGGGGGCAAGATACGCAGTATTTT

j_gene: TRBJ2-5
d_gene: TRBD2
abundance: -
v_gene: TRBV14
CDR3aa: CASSPVGLAGGPSQETQYF
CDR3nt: TGTGCCAGCAGCCCCGTGGGACTAGCGGGAGGGCCCTCCCAAGAGACCCAGTACTTC

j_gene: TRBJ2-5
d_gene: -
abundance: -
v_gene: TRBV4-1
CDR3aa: CASSPLGGADLGAQYF
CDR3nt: TGCGCCAGCAGCCCGCTGGGGGGGGCGGATCTTGGGGCCCAGTACTTC

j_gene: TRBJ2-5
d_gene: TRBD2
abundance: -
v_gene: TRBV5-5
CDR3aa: CASSLWTSGLQETQYF
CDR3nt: TGTGCCAGCAGCTTGTGGACTAGCGGCCTACAAGAGACCCAGTACTTC

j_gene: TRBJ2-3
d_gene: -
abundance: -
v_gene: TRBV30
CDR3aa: CAWRFRGDTQYF
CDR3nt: TGTGCCTGGAGGTTCAGGGGAGATACGCAGTATTTT

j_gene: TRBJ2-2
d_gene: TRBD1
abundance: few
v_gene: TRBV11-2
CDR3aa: CASRTGTGGGGELFF
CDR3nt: TGTGCCAGCAGAACCGGGACAGGGGGCGGCGGGGAGCTGTTTTTT

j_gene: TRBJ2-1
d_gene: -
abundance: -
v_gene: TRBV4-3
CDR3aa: CASRGGYNEQFF
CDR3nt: TGCGCCAGCAGAGGCGGGTACAATGAGCAGTTCTTC

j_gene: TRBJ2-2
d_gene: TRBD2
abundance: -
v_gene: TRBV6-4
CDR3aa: CASSDGTSGSETGELFF
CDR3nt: TGTGCCAGCAGTGACGGGACTAGCGGGAGCGAAACCGGGGAGCTGTTTTTT